This T cell receptor beta chain was identified during a study of T cells in Graves' hyperthyroidism and ophthalmopathy. Study-wide background: Blood was drawn when the patient was first diagnosed and still untreated.

The sample holds many counts of this clonotype. Antigen specificity is unknown. Those patients with uncontrolled infection, other autoimmune disease, pregnancy or lactation were excluded. Study-wide points: Most thyroid clonotypes expanded above 0.001 were also detected in blood. Stable hyperthyroidism was told apart from ophthalmopathy by a model built on 13 V-J features.

Amplification of TCR beta CDR3 regions used RNA as the template. Researchers ran a first-round RT-PCR on the TCR CDR3 using the HTBI primer set. TCRdb used MiXCR to reprocess the multiplex PCR reads, holding one entry per CDR3 protein. The data hold a few hundred thousand distinct CDR3 sequences, with less than 20% observed a single time. This CDR3 is built from 15 residues. Trimming at V came to 5 bases and at J to 0 bases, leaving 3 bases not matched to a gene. The J gene is TRBJ2-1, the V gene TRBV12-3 or TRBV12-4; 8 bases fit TRBD1. The receptor comes from a woman aged 18-35 years with Graves' hyperthyroidism that later progressed to Graves' ophthalmopathy. Material: blood. The CDR3 DNA sequence: TGTGCCAGCAGTGGACAGGGCGGCTCCTACAATGAGCAGTTCTTC. As protein: CASSGQGGSYNEQFF.